This is a list of T cell receptor beta chains from one sample in a study of T cell responses to AZD1222 COVID-19 vaccine. Repertoires were generated with immunoSEQ multiplex PCR, while TCRdb's copy carries only in-frame clones and drops some. The sample lists tens of thousands of clones, approximately 90% seen once, with approximately 2.4% in the top ten. The sequenced sample was peripheral blood, obtained 28 days after the second AZD1222 dose. These receptors were obtained from an adult who received the AZD1222 COVID-19 vaccine. CDR3s include the opening cysteine and the closing phenylalanine or tryptophan. D genes are given only for firm matches. Expanded clones are given a class, and other clones once, few, many or no size at all.

size	D	V	J	DNA	CDR3
-	TRBD2	TRBV5-1	TRBJ2-3	TGCGCCAGCAGCTTGGCCACTAGCGCAGATACGCAGTATTTT	CASSLATSADTQYF
-	-	TRBV21-1	TRBJ1-5	TGTGCCAGCAGCAAAGGAAGGTGGCACCCCAGTGATCAGCCCCAGCATTTT	CASSKGRWHPSDQPQHF
-	-	TRBV30	TRBJ1-1	TGTGCCTGGAGTGCCTTGTCTGAAGCTTTCTTT	CAWSALSEAFF
-	TRBD2	TRBV18	TRBJ2-7	TGTGCCAGCTGCGGACTAGCGGGAGGAAACGAGCAGTACTTC	CASCGLAGGNEQYF
-	-	TRBV18	TRBJ2-5	TGTGCCAGCTCACCACTGTCGTCGCAAGAGACCCAGTACTTC	CASSPLSSQETQYF
-	TRBD1	TRBV5-6	TRBJ1-1	TGTGCCAGCAGCGGAGACAGGGGTTGGACTGAAGCTTTCTTT	CASSGDRGWTEAFF
-	TRBD2	TRBV19	TRBJ2-7	TGTGCCAGTAGTATCGGGGGGGCACTTAACGAGCAGTACTTC	CASSIGGALNEQYF
-	TRBD1	TRBV5-6	TRBJ1-2	TGTGCCAGCAGCTTGGCAGGGGGAGGTGGCTACACCTTC	CASSLAGGGGYTF
-	TRBD2	TRBV19	TRBJ2-1	TGTGCCAGTAGTGACCCCGGGACTAGCGGTTACAATGAGCAGTTCTTC	CASSDPGTSGYNEQFF
once	TRBD2	TRBV5-1	TRBJ2-1	TGCGCCAGCAGCTCGGGGGGGCTACAGTCCTACAATGAGCAGTTCTTC	CASSSGGLQSYNEQFF
-	TRBD2	TRBV18	TRBJ2-7	TGTGCCAGCTCACCGACTAGCGGGAGGGCCTACGAGCAGTACTTC	CASSPTSGRAYEQYF
-	TRBD1	TRBV28	TRBJ1-4	TGTGCCAGCAGTTCGCGGACAGGGCGGAAGGAAAAACTGTTTTTT	CASSSRTGRKEKLFF
-	TRBD2	TRBV5-1	TRBJ2-1	TGCGCCAGCAGCTTGGAGGTGGTAGCGGGAGGGTACTACAATGAGCAGTTCTTC	CASSLEVVAGGYYNEQFF
-	-	TRBV5-4	TRBJ1-5	TGTGCCAGCAGCTTGTACGGGGGCAATCAGCCCCAGCATTTT	CASSLYGGNQPQHF
-	-	TRBV5-6	TRBJ2-7	TGTGCCAGCAGCTCTCAAGGGTCGTCCTCCTACGAGCAGTACTTC	CASSSQGSSSYEQYF
-	-	TRBV7-3	TRBJ1-5	TGTGCCAGCAGCTTAATGGGGGGACACAATAGGGGTCAGCCCCAGCATTTT	CASSLMGGHNRGQPQHF
-	-	TRBV7-2	TRBJ1-1	TGTGCCAGCAGCTTGGGGGGGCAGAAGACTGAAGCTTTCTTT	CASSLGGQKTEAFF
few	-	TRBV19	TRBJ2-1	TGTGCCAGTAGTATAAAGGTGTCAAATGAGCAGTTCTTC	CASSIKVSNEQFF
-	TRBD2	TRBV18	TRBJ2-7	TGTGCCAGCTCACCGGGACTAGCGAGCTCCTACGAGCAGTACTTC	CASSPGLASSYEQYF
-	-	TRBV28	TRBJ1-5	TGTGCCAGCATCGGACAGAATCAGCCCCAGCATTTT	CASIGQNQPQHF
-	-	TRBV2	TRBJ2-2	TGTGCCAGCCTGAGGGTCTCAGGTACAGGGGAGCTGTTTTTT	CASLRVSGTGELFF
-	TRBD2	TRBV24-1	TRBJ2-1	TGTGCCACCAGTGATCCGGGACTAGCGGGAGAGGGGCAGTTCTTC	CATSDPGLAGEGQFF
-	TRBD1	TRBV30	TRBJ2-7	TGTGCCTGGGGACAGGAAACCTACGAGCAGTACTTC	CAWGQETYEQYF
-	-	TRBV5-8	TRBJ1-5	TGTGCCAGCAGTCTGAGGTTGTCATTAAATCAGCCCCAGCATTTT	CASSLRLSLNQPQHF